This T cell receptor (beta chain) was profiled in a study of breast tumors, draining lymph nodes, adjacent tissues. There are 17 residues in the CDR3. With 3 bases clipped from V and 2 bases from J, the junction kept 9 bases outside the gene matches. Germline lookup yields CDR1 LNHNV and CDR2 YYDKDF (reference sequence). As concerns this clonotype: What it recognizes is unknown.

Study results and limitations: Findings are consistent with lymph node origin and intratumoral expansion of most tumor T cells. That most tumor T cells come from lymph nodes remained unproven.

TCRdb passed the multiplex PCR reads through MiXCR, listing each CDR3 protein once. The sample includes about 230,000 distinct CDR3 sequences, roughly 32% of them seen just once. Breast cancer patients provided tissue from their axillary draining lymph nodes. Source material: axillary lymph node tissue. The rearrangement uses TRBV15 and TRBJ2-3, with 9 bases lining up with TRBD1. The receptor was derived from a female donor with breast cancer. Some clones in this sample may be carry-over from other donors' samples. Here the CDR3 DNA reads TGTGCCACCAGCAGCCCCGGGACAGGGTTTTTCACAGATACGCAGTATTTT. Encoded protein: CATSSPGTGFFTDTQYF. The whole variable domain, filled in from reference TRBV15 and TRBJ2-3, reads DAMVIQNPRYQVTQFGKPVTLSCSQTLNHNVMYWYQQKSSQAPKLLFHYYDKDFNNEADTPDNFQSRRPNTSFCFLDIRSPGLGDTAMYLCATSSPGTGFFTDTQYFGPGTRLTVL.